The text below deals with one T cell receptor (beta chain). Its antigen is not known. The sample belongs to a study of OX40 agonist ivuxolimab in advanced cancers. As for the study in general: Dose-escalation patients' cancers were hepatocellular carcinoma, melanoma, renal cell or head and neck cancer. The study's findings and limits: On average, CD8+ T cells had more expanded clones than CD4+. Researchers did not establish what antigens the expanded peripheral T cells target.

Produced via immunoSEQ multiplex PCR; TCRdb's table is partial and in-frame only. The sample holds more than 50,000 clones, more than 75% seen once. The source was CD4+ or CD8+ T cells sorted from blood, collected in a trial of the OX40 agonist ivuxolimab. The clonotype comes from an adult with an advanced solid tumor such as melanoma, head and neck, liver or kidney cancer.

CDR3: CASSGGQGINQPQHF. The CDR3 DNA is TGTGCCAGCAGTGGGGGACAGGGGATCAATCAGCCCCAGCATTTT. The gene calls are TRBV28 and TRBJ1-5; TRBD1 matches at 10 bases. The V and J ends lost 5 bases and 3 bases, in that order; junction bases with no gene match: 4. Germline V CDR1 and CDR2: MDHEN, SYDVKM. This CDR3 comprises 15 residues.